These 31 T cell receptor beta chains originate from one sample sequenced in a study. TCRdb passed the RT-PCR reads through MiXCR, listing each CDR3 protein once. The table records fewer than 800,000 distinct CDR3 sequences, approximately 15% of them present only once. Material: memory CD4+ T cells from blood. Every receptor here comes from a female donor in good health, serving as a healthy control.

The rearrangement joins TRBV6-2 or TRBV6-3 to TRBJ2-5; D possibly uses TRBD1 or TRBD2 (5 bases each). Germline V lookup: CDR1 MNHEY, CDR2 SVGEGT. The CDR3 is 14 amino acids. With 5 bases removed from V and 3 bases from J, the gap between germline ends came to 13 bases. In DNA, the CDR3 is TGTGCCAGCAGTCATAGGGGAGCCAAAGAGACCCAGTACTTC. Amino acid sequence: CASSHRGAKETQYF.

This clonotype occurred many times. The chain couples TRBV29-1 to TRBJ2-7, with 7 bases matching TRBD2. V dropped 7 bases and J dropped 0; count of bases not matched to a gene: 3. Germline CDR1 SQVTM, CDR2 ANQGSEA. This CDR3 comprises 12 residues. CDR3 bases: TGCAGCGGAGGGAGGGACTCCTACGAGCAGTACTTC. Translation gives CSGGRDSYEQYF.

This clonotype was seen many times. CDR3 coding DNA: TGTGCCAGCAGTTTAATACCGGGAGGGGTCTATGAGCAGTTCTTC. Protein sequence: CASSLIPGGVYEQFF. The chain uses TRBV12-3 or TRBV12-4 and TRBJ2-1, with 8 bases fitting TRBD2. The length of the CDR3 is 15 residues. The trim removed 2 bases at V and 8 bases at J, leaving 8 bases unmatched.

This clonotype occurred a few times. The J gene is TRBJ1-5, the V gene TRBV2; no reliable D call. Between the trimmed V and J ends, which lost 7 bases and 0 bases, there was a span of 7 bases. CDR3 length: 13 amino acids. CDR1 SNHLY and CDR2 FYNNEI come from the germline V gene. The chain's CDR3 is CASTTDSNQPQHF. CDR3 DNA sequence: TGTGCCAGCACAACCGATAGCAATCAGCCCCAGCATTTT. The full variable domain, its missing parts supplied by reference TRBV2 and TRBJ1-5, is EPEVTQTPSHQVTQMGQEVILRCVPISNHLYFYWYRQILGQKVEFLVSFYNNEISEKSEIFDDQFSVERPDGSNFTLKIRSTKLEDSAMYFCASTTDSNQPQHFGDGTRLSIL.

This clonotype was counted many times. This chain uses TRBV7-2 with TRBJ2-7, with 7 bases aligning to TRBD2. Germline V lookup: CDR1 SGHTA, CDR2 FQGNSA. CDR3 length: 17 amino acids. The trim removed 1 base at V and 4 bases at J, leaving 13 bases unmatched. CDR3 bases: TGTGCCAGCAGCTTAGAAGGGTCTAGCGGAGTGGGATACGAGCAGTACTTC. Translating it yields CASSLEGSSGVGYEQYF.

This clonotype was detected ten times or more. The chain recombines TRBV4-2 with TRBJ1-4, with TRBD1 as a possible D gene (6 bases). The CDR3 runs to 15 residues. V was cut by 4 bases and J by 0 bases, with 9 bases left in between. CDR1 LGHNA and CDR2 YNFKEQ come from the germline V gene. The CDR3 region has the DNA TGTGCCAGCAGCCCAGGGGACGCAACTAATGAAAAACTGTTTTTT. Its translation is CASSPGDATNEKLFF.

This clonotype was counted between two and nine times. The chain employs TRBV27 and TRBJ1-5, with unresolved D. Trimming shortened V by 3 bases and J by 5 bases, and 11 bases separated the two germline ends. CDR3 length equals 14 residues. Germline-derived CDR1 and CDR2 are MNHEY and SMNVEV (reference sequence). In nucleotides, the CDR3 is TGTGCCAGCAGTTTTCTTTCCGGGGATCAGCCCCAGCATTTT. Its translation: CASSFLSGDQPQHF.

This clonotype was seen more than once but under ten times. The chain couples TRBV4-1 to TRBJ2-7; perhaps TRBD1 as D (5 bases). CDR1 and CDR2 from the germline V gene are MGHRA and YSYEKL. The length of the CDR3 is 16 residues. V shed 1 base and J shed 0 bases, with 13 bases lying between them. The CDR3 is CASSQGQGYSSYEQYF. DNA of the CDR3: TGCGCCAGCAGCCAAGGTCAGGGCTACAGCTCCTACGAGCAGTACTTC.

In its sample, this clonotype was seen many times. The gene calls are TRBV20-1 and TRBJ2-1; D gene uncertain. This CDR3 region has 13 residues. The V end lost 1 base, the J end lost 5 bases, and 9 bases lay between the germline ends. The germline V gene has CDR1 DFQATT and CDR2 SNEGSKA (reference sequence). In DNA form, the CDR3 reads TGCAGTGCTAGAGTCTTGGCTAACAATGAGCAGTTCTTC. This codes for CSARVLANNEQFF.

The V gene is TRBV7-9, the J gene TRBJ2-3; TRBD1 matches at 8 bases. Trimming took 5 bases from V and 5 from J; bases not matched to a gene: 12. The CDR3 covers 16 residues. In germline, CDR1 is SEHNR, CDR2 FQNEAQ (reference sequence). The CDR3 spells CASSAGTGIIGDTQYF. As DNA, the CDR3 is TGTGCCAGCAGCGCCGGGACAGGCATTATCGGAGATACGCAGTATTTT.

Many counts were recorded for this clonotype. This chain links TRBV6-5 with TRBJ1-6, with D uncertain. The ends were cut back, 4 bases at V and 7 bases at J, with 8 bases in the middle. The CDR3 loop spans 13 amino acids. Germline lookup yields CDR1 MNHEY and CDR2 SVGAGI. The DNA for the CDR3 is TGTGCCAGCAGTTCCAAGGAGAATTCACCCCTCCACTTT. Translation: CASSSKENSPLHF.

To note about this clonotype: It may be a read error: a sequence one base away is much more abundant. J is TRBJ2-2 and V is TRBV7-6; 8 positions match TRBD2. The germline V gene encodes CDR1 SGHVS and CDR2 FNYEAQ. CDR3 size: 16 residues. V shed 8 bases, J shed 2 bases, and the junction held 10 bases outside the gene matches. The CDR3 coding sequence is TGTGCCAGCGGCGCCCAAGCGGGAGTAAACACCGGGGAGCTGTTTTTT. Its translation is CASGAQAGVNTGELFF. The entire variable domain, with the rest obtained from reference TRBV7-6 and TRBJ2-2, is as follows: GAGVSQSPRYKVTKRGQDVALRCDPISGHVSLYWYRQALGQGPEFLTYFNYEAQQDKSGLPNDRFSAERPEGSISTLTIQRTEQRDSAMYRCASGAQAGVNTGELFFGEGSRLTVL.

This clonotype was picked up one time. The chain carries TRBV10-2 and TRBJ1-6, with D uncertain. V dropped 6 bases and J dropped 7 bases, with 19 bases sitting between them. Germline V gene lookup returns CDR1 WSHSY and CDR2 SAAADI. The CDR3 length is 16 residues. The CDR3 loop reads CASSPEEGITNSPLHF. The DNA for the CDR3 is TGCGCCAGCAGCCCGGAGGAAGGTATTACAAATTCACCCCTCCACTTT.

This clonotype was detected only a few times. This sequence joins TRBV5-1 and TRBJ2-3; 7 positions agree with TRBD1. Germline assignment: CDR1 SGHRS and CDR2 YFSETQ. The CDR3 spans 13 residues. The CDR3 loop reads CASRFTGEDTQYF. CDR3 DNA: TGCGCGAGCCGTTTCACAGGGGAGGATACGCAGTATTTT.

This clonotype was seen ten or more times. The rearrangement joins TRBV4-3 to TRBJ2-2; a possible D gene is TRBD1 (7 bases). Germline assignment: CDR1 LGHNA and CDR2 YSLEER. Trimming pared 1 base from V and 4 bases from J, leaving 13 bases between. The CDR3 extends over 16 amino acids. CDR3 in amino acids: CASSQVEGAGTGELFF. CDR3 DNA: TGCGCCAGCAGCCAAGTGGAGGGGGCCGGCACCGGGGAGCTGTTTTTT.

This clonotype was seen a few times. The rearrangement uses TRBV10-3 and TRBJ1-5; D not resolved. CDR1 and CDR2 (germline): ENHRY, SYGVKD. The CDR3 length is 14 residues. With 0 bases removed from V and 4 bases from J, the gap between germline ends came to 7 bases. The CDR3 loop reads CAISESILNQPQHF. CDR3 bases: TGTGCCATCAGTGAGTCGATCTTGAATCAGCCCCAGCATTTT.

The chain uses TRBV2 and TRBJ2-5; unclear D gene. This CDR3 is built from 11 residues. Germline lookup yields CDR1 SNHLY and CDR2 FYNNEI. V was clipped by 8 bases and J by 4 bases, with 8 bases between them. CDR3 in amino acids: CASQQGETQYF. CDR3 coding DNA: TGTGCCAGCCAACAAGGAGAGACCCAGTACTTC. The full variable domain, its missing parts supplied by reference TRBV2 and TRBJ2-5, is EPEVTQTPSHQVTQMGQEVILRCVPISNHLYFYWYRQILGQKVEFLVSFYNNEISEKSEIFDDQFSVERPDGSNFTLKIRSTKLEDSAMYFCASQQGETQYFGPGTRLLVL.

In regard to this clonotype: This CDR3 fails to terminate in the conserved phenylalanine or tryptophan, so it likely reflects a read error. The chain joins TRBV7-2 to TRBJ1-2; D uncertain. Trimming cost V 6 bases and J 5 bases, with 22 bases left between them. In germline, CDR1 is SGHTA, CDR2 FQGNSA. The CDR3 length is 16 residues. The CDR3 is CASSTLGSLQRYGYTL. In DNA form, the CDR3 reads TGTGCCAGCAGTACATTAGGGAGCCTTCAGAGGTATGGCTACACCTTA.

This clonotype was observed a handful of times. This chain links TRBV7-2 with TRBJ2-1; 10 bases line up with TRBD2. Germline V gives CDR1 SGHTA, CDR2 FQGNSA. The V and J ends lost 6 bases and 1 base, in that order; junction bases with no gene match: 6. CDR3 length: 16 amino acids. CDR3 sequence reads: CASSKIAGGSYNEQFF. CDR3 sequence (DNA): TGTGCCAGCAGTAAAATAGCGGGAGGTTCCTACAATGAGCAGTTCTTC.

The rearrangement links TRBV9 to TRBJ2-7; D is perhaps TRBD1 or TRBD2 (5 bases each). V lost 10 bases and J 0 bases, leaving 26 bases between the germline ends. The CDR3 spans 17 residues. CDR1 SGDLS and CDR2 YYNGEE come from the germline V gene. The CDR3 sequence: CAANPPGALNNSYEQYF. Here the CDR3 DNA reads TGTGCCGCAAACCCCCCCGGGGCCCTTAACAACTCCTACGAGCAGTACTTC.

The V gene is TRBV7-9, the J gene TRBJ1-4, with D uncertain. The CDR3 runs 13 residues. The germline V gene encodes CDR1 SEHNR and CDR2 FQNEAQ (reference sequence). V lost 8 bases and J lost 8, with 15 bases in between. The CDR3 nucleotides read TGTGCCAGCTTGGGTTCGAAAATGGAAAAACTGTTTTTT. Amino acids: CASLGSKMEKLFF.

This chain uses TRBV20-1 with TRBJ1-1; the D gene is possibly TRBD1 (6 bases). Germline V gene lookup returns CDR1 DFQATT and CDR2 SNEGSKA (reference sequence). The ends were cut back, 3 bases at V and 6 bases at J, with 17 bases in the middle. The CDR3 is 14 amino acids. The CDR3 is CSASAGGAGPEAFF. The CDR3 DNA follows: TGCAGTGCTAGTGCTGGGGGGGCGGGTCCTGAAGCTTTCTTT.

The chain joins TRBV6-1 to TRBJ2-2; no reliable D call. Germline-derived CDR1 and CDR2 are MNHNS and SASEGT. Trimming took 2 bases from V and 5 from J, leaving 9 bases between them. The CDR3 runs to 14 residues. The CDR3 DNA follows: TGTGCCAGCAGTGAATTTACCTTAACCGGGGAGCTGTTTTTT. The encoded protein is CASSEFTLTGELFF.

V is TRBV30 and J is TRBJ2-5; 8 bases map to TRBD1. Trimming at V came to 5 bases and at J to 6 bases, leaving 5 bases not matched to a gene. This CDR3 comprises 12 residues. Germline assignment: CDR1 GTSNPN and CDR2 SVGIG (reference sequence). CDR3 nucleotides: TGTGCCTGGCAGGGGGCGCAAAAGACCCAGTACTTC. This codes for CAWQGAQKTQYF.

This clonotype was observed a handful of times. The chain employs TRBV10-3 and TRBJ2-7; TRBD2 is a possible D gene (6 bases). CDR3 length equals 14 residues. Germline assignment: CDR1 ENHRY and CDR2 SYGVKD. Deletions cut 6 bases from V and 5 bases from J, with 17 bases between. The CDR3 is CAISRAGGVDEQYF. The CDR3 region has the DNA TGTGCCATCAGCAGGGCAGGCGGGGTGGACGAGCAGTACTTC.

In this sample, this clonotype turned up once. Just one base apart from a much larger clone, this may be a read error. The chain recombines TRBV29-1 with TRBJ2-1, with D possibly being TRBD1 or TRBD2 (5 bases each). This CDR3 is 13 amino acids long. From germline, CDR1 is SQVTM and CDR2 ANQGSEA. The DNA for the CDR3 is TGCAGCGTTGACGGGACGGGGAACAATGAGAAGTTCTTC. Its protein product is CSVDGTGNNEKFF.

This clonotype has only a few counts. The chain carries TRBV27 and TRBJ2-1; D gene unclear. The CDR3 extends over 15 amino acids. Germline V lookup: CDR1 MNHEY, CDR2 SMNVEV (reference sequence). Trimming left V 4 bases short and J 0 bases short, with 10 bases between. Here the CDR3 reads CASSSDASSYNEQFF. The CDR3 nucleotides are TGTGCCAGCAGTTCGGACGCGAGCTCCTACAATGAGCAGTTCTTC.

The V gene is TRBV24-1, the J gene TRBJ2-2; D is unclear. V was pared by 9 bases and J by 0 bases, with 10 bases between. This CDR3 region has 14 residues. Germline CDR1 is KGHDR and CDR2 is SFDVKD. The CDR3 coding sequence is TGTGCCACCCAGGTCCATTCGAACACCGGGGAGCTGTTTTTT. Protein sequence: CATQVHSNTGELFF.

The J gene is TRBJ2-3, the V gene TRBV6-6; D is perhaps TRBD1 (6 bases). V was pared by 2 bases and J by 5 bases, with 14 bases between. The CDR3 is 15 residues long. The germline V gene encodes CDR1 MNHNY and CDR2 SVGAGI (reference sequence). The CDR3 coding sequence is TGTGCCAGCAGTTACACTCAGGGGTGGGTAGATACGCAGTATTTT. This encodes CASSYTQGWVDTQYF.

This clonotype was seen repeatedly, ten times or more. J is TRBJ1-2 and V is TRBV6-5; D call uncertain. Germline lookup yields CDR1 MNHEY and CDR2 SVGAGI. The CDR3 contains 11 residues. Trimming cost V 7 bases and J 9 bases, with 12 bases left between them. DNA for the CDR3: TGTGCCAGCACCGATGACGGTCGCTACACCTTC. Its translation: CASTDDGRYTF.

This clonotype showed up just a few times. The V gene is TRBV4-3, the J gene TRBJ1-2, with D possibly TRBD1 on 5 matching bases. V gave up 0 bases and J gave up 8 bases, with 19 bases separating them. CDR1 and CDR2 (germline): LGHNA, YSLEER. CDR3 length: 16 amino acids. The DNA of the CDR3 is TGCGCCAGCAGCCAAGATTGGGGAAGGGACGCTGGAGGCTACACCTTC. Residues: CASSQDWGRDAGGYTF.